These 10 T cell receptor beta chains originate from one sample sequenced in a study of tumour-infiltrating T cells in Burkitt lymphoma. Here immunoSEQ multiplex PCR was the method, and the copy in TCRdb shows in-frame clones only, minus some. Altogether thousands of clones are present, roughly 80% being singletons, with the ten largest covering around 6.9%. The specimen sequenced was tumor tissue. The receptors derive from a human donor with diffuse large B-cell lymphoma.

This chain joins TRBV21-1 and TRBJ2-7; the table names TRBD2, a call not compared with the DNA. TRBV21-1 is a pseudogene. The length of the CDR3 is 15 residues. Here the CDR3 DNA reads TGTGCCAGCAGCAGAGGCCGGGAGAGGACCTACGAGCAGTACTTC. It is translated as CASSRGRERTYEQYF.

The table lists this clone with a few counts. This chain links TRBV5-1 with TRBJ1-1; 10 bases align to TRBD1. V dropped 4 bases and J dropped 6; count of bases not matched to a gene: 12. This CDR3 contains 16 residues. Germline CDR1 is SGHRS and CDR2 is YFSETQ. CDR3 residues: CASSLIRDRGGAEAFF. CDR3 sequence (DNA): TGCGCCAGCAGCCTGATCCGGGACAGGGGAGGCGCTGAAGCTTTCTTT.

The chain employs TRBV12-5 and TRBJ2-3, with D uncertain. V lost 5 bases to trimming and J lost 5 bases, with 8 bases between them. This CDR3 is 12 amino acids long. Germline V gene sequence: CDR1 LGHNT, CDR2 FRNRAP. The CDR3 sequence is CASGLRVDTQYF. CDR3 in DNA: TGTGCTAGTGGTCTACGGGTAGATACGCAGTATTTT.

CDR3 in amino acids: CASIWANAEQFF. For the CDR3, the DNA is TGTGCCAGCATCTGGGCGAATGCTGAGCAGTTCTTC. The chain has TRBV2 and TRBJ2-1, with D unclear. Germline V gene lookup returns CDR1 SNHLY and CDR2 FYNNEI. V was clipped by 7 bases and J by 9 bases, with 13 bases between them. The length of the CDR3 is 12 residues.

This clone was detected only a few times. The CDR3 coding sequence is TGTGCCAGCTCACCAGGGAGTAGCAATCAGCCCCAGCATTTT. Translating gives CASSPGSSNQPQHF. The chain uses TRBV18 and TRBJ1-5; no clear D. V dropped 2 bases and J dropped 0 bases, with 5 bases sitting between them. Germline V gene lookup returns CDR1 KGHSH and CDR2 LQKENI. The CDR3 runs 14 residues.

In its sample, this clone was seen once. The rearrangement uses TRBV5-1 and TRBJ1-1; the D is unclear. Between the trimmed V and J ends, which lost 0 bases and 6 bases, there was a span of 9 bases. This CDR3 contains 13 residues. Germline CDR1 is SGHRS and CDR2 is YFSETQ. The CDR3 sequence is CASSLGGPSEAFF. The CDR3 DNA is TGCGCCAGCAGCTTGGGAGGGCCATCTGAAGCTTTCTTT.

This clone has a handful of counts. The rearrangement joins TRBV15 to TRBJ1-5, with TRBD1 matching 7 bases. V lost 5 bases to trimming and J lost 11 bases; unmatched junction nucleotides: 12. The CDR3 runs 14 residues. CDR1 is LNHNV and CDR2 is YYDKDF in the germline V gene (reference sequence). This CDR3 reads CATSSRDSKKSQHF. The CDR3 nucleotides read TGTGCCACCAGCTCTCGGGACAGCAAGAAGTCCCAGCATTTT. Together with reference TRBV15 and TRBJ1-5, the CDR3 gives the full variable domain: DAMVIQNPRYQVTQFGKPVTLSCSQTLNHNVMYWYQQKSSQAPKLLFHYYDKDFNNEADTPDNFQSRRPNTSFCFLDIRSPGLGDTAMYLCATSSRDSKKSQHFGDGTRLSIL.

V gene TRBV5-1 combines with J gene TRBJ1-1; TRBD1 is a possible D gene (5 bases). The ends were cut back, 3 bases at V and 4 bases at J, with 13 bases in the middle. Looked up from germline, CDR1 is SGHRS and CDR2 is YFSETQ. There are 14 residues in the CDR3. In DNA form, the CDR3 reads TGCGCCAGCAGCTCCATTACAGGCCCCACTGAAGCTTTCTTT. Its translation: CASSSITGPTEAFF. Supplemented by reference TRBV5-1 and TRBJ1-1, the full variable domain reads KAGVTQTPRYLIKTRGQQVTLSCSPISGHRSVSWYQQTPGQGLQFLFEYFSETQRNKGNFPGRFSGRQFSNSRSEMNVSTLELGDSALYLCASSSITGPTEAFFGQGTRLTVV.

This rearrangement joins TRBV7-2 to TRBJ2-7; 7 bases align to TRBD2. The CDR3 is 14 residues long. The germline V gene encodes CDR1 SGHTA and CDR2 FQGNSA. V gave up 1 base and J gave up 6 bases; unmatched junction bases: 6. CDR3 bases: TGTGCCAGCAGCTTAGTAAGGACTAGTGCCGAGCAGTACTTC. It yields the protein CASSLVRTSAEQYF.

CDR3 region: CASSLVVSGQGNYGYTF. The CDR3 DNA follows: TGTGCCAGCAGCTTAGTAGTGTCCGGACAGGGCAACTATGGCTACACCTTC. The rearrangement links TRBV7-2 to TRBJ1-2; TRBD1 matches at 8 bases. The CDR3 is 17 amino acids. Per germline, CDR1 SGHTA and CDR2 FQGNSA. V trimming: 1 base; J trimming: 2 bases; junction bases outside the gene matches: 9.